This passage covers 16 T cell receptor beta chains from one sample sequenced in a study of response to subunit inactivated influenza vaccine. Using its own MiXCR run on the RT-PCR reads, TCRdb lists one record per CDR3 protein. The table records 500,000 to 550,000 distinct CDR3 sequences, 7.2% of them present only once. Sequenced here: PBMCs from blood, sampled roughly 24 months after vaccination. The origin of the receptors is a man between 50 and 75 years old who received an inactivated influenza vaccine.

The rearrangement links TRBV15 to TRBJ1-4; a weak D match, TRBD1 (6 bases). Trimming pared 3 bases from V and 10 bases from J, leaving 18 bases between. This CDR3 has 15 residues. Germline V CDR1 and CDR2: LNHNV, YYDKDF (reference sequence). The CDR3, as DNA: TGTGCCACCAGCAGCCTGACAGGCGACGTGGGAAAACTGTTTTTT. It codes for CATSSLTGDVGKLFF.

This clonotype has just a few counts. V and J are TRBV29-1 and TRBJ2-3; D gene unclear. The V end lost 0 bases, the J end lost 8 bases, and 9 bases lay between the germline ends. The CDR3 is 12 amino acids. Germline values: CDR1 SQVTM, CDR2 ANQGSEA. In DNA form, the CDR3 reads TGCAGCGTTGAAGATCCCCGACTTACGCAGTATTTT. It encodes CSVEDPRLTQYF.

V is TRBV3-1 and J is TRBJ2-3, with D tentatively TRBD1 (5 bases). The CDR3 covers 15 residues. V shed 0 bases and J shed 2 bases, with 9 bases lying between them. CDR1 is LGHDT and CDR2 is YNNKEL in the germline V gene (reference sequence). CDR3 sequence: CASSQETVPTDTQYF. The DNA for the CDR3 is TGTGCCAGCAGCCAAGAGACAGTGCCCACAGATACGCAGTATTTT.

This clonotype was recorded at least ten times. The chain uses TRBV5-6 and TRBJ2-3; 10 nucleotides match TRBD1. Germline lookup yields CDR1 SGHDT and CDR2 YYEEEE. The CDR3 is 17 amino acids. V gave up 0 bases and J gave up 4 bases; unmatched junction bases: 8. CDR3 nucleotides: TGTGCCAGCAGCTTGGGGACAGGGGGGACGCACGCAGATACGCAGTATTTT. Its translation is CASSLGTGGTHADTQYF.

This clonotype came up once. The genes are TRBV4-3 and TRBJ2-1; 8 bases fit TRBD1. CDR1 and CDR2 (germline): LGHNA, YSLEER. The trim removed 2 bases at V and 9 bases at J, leaving 9 bases unmatched. This CDR3 has 15 residues. The CDR3 sequence is CASSQTRTGWGEQFF. In DNA, the CDR3 is TGCGCCAGCAGCCAAACCCGGACAGGGTGGGGTGAGCAGTTCTTC.

This clonotype showed up just a few times. The chain has TRBV3-1 and TRBJ2-1; D may match TRBD1 or TRBD2 (5 bases each). The CDR3 has 13 amino acids. The germline gives CDR1 LGHDT, CDR2 YNNKEL (reference sequence). V lost 3 bases, J lost 8 bases, and 11 bases lay in between. This CDR3 is CASSQIPGHEQFF. The CDR3 nucleotides read TGTGCCAGCAGCCAGATCCCGGGACATGAGCAGTTCTTC.

The chain has TRBV4-3 and TRBJ1-1; D is possibly TRBD1 (5 bases). V was pared by 4 bases and J by 1 base, with 10 bases between. The CDR3 has 14 residues. From germline, CDR1 is LGHNA and CDR2 YSLEER. The CDR3: CASSPGPKNTEAFF. CDR3 nucleotide sequence: TGCGCCAGCAGCCCGGGACCGAAGAACACTGAAGCTTTCTTT.

This clonotype appeared many times. The chain is built from TRBV27 and TRBJ2-3; D ambiguous. Trimming left V 5 bases short and J 4 bases short, with 13 bases between. Looked up from germline, CDR1 is MNHEY and CDR2 is SMNVEV (reference sequence). This CDR3 is built from 14 residues. The CDR3 here is CASSPLGLADTQYF. The DNA for the CDR3 is TGTGCCAGCAGTCCCCTGGGGTTGGCAGATACGCAGTATTTT.

This clonotype was found a few times. The rearrangement joins TRBV5-1 to TRBJ2-7; TRBD2 agrees at 12 bases. CDR1 is SGHRS, CDR2 YFSETQ, per germline. The V and J ends lost 7 bases and 12 bases, in that order; junction bases with no gene match: 5. The CDR3 loop spans 11 amino acids. The CDR3 loop is CASRTSGTWYF. DNA of the CDR3: TGCGCCAGCCGGACTAGCGGGACTTGGTACTTC.

This clonotype was seen ten or more times. This chain joins TRBV4-1 and TRBJ1-1; 12 bases line up with TRBD1. CDR1 is MGHRA, CDR2 YSYEKL, per germline. V lost 6 bases, J lost 5 bases, and 7 bases stayed unmatched. This CDR3 is built from 15 residues. The CDR3 here is CASSRDRGPGTEAFF. CDR3 nucleotides: TGCGCCAGCAGTCGGGACAGGGGGCCGGGGACTGAAGCTTTCTTT.

This clonotype was observed at least ten times. The chain links TRBV4-1 to TRBJ1-4, with a weak D call TRBD1 (6 bases). V lost 0 bases and J lost 8, with 16 bases in between. CDR3 size: 16 residues. CDR1 is MGHRA and CDR2 is YSYEKL in the germline V gene. Here the CDR3 reads CASSQDLQGRQEKLFF. DNA of the CDR3: TGCGCCAGCAGCCAAGATCTCCAGGGGAGGCAGGAAAAACTGTTTTTT.

This clonotype was seen repeatedly, ten times or more. In DNA, the CDR3 is TGTGCCAGCAGCCGAATAGGGAGCACAGATACGCAGTATTTT. Its protein product is CASSRIGSTDTQYF. V and J are TRBV14 and TRBJ2-3; D not resolved. V was shortened by 4 bases and J by 0 bases, with 8 bases between the two germline ends. The CDR3 runs to 14 residues. Germline V CDR1 and CDR2: SGHDN, FVKESK.

The CDR3 loop reads CASRTSRLGGNTIYF. In DNA form, the CDR3 reads TGTGCCAGCCGTACATCTCGTCTCGGAGGAAACACCATATATTTT. The chain links TRBV6-2 or TRBV6-3 to TRBJ1-3; D call uncertain. Per germline, CDR1 MNHEY and CDR2 SVGEGT. V gave up 8 bases and J gave up 4 bases, with 18 bases separating them. This CDR3 comprises 15 residues.

This clonotype has ten or more counts. The chain has TRBV29-1 and TRBJ2-5, with 7 bases that match TRBD1. V shed 6 bases, J shed 6 bases, and the junction held 7 bases outside the gene matches. The CDR3 is made up of 12 amino acids. Germline-derived CDR1 and CDR2 are SQVTM and ANQGSEA. CDR3 region: CSVTTGKQTQYF. CDR3 nucleotides: TGCAGCGTCACGACAGGGAAACAGACCCAGTACTTC.

V is TRBV11-3 and J is TRBJ2-3; unclear D gene. Trimming took off 5 bases at V and 2 bases at J, with 11 bases between the two ends. This CDR3 region has 14 residues. Germline V gene lookup returns CDR1 SGHNT and CDR2 YENEEA. The CDR3 spells CASSVGATTDTQYF. DNA of the CDR3: TGTGCCAGCAGCGTCGGTGCCACCACAGATACGCAGTATTTT.

This clonotype was seen many times. CDR3 coding DNA: TGTGCCAGCAGCCCCTACGGTTACGAGCAGTACTTC. Translated: CASSPYGYEQYF. J is TRBJ2-7 and V is TRBV11-2; D remains ambiguous. Trimming pared 5 bases from V and 4 bases from J, leaving 9 bases between. Germline-derived CDR1 and CDR2 are SGHAT and FQNNGV. This CDR3 region has 12 residues.